This record covers a single TCR beta chain. Its cognate antigen is unknown. These data come from a study of T cell responses to AZD1222 COVID-19 vaccine. Overall study findings and caveats: Scientists sampled the repertoires only once the peak T cell response had passed.

Sequencing was performed with immunoSEQ multiplex PCR; in TCRdb, only in-frame clones are kept and a portion is missing. The repertoire holds 140,000 or so clones, with approximately 90% as singletons. CDR3 length: 16 amino acids. Germline CDR1 and CDR2: SGHTA and FQGNSA. Trimming took off 4 bases at V and 6 bases at J, with 20 bases between the two ends. This TCR was sampled from an adult who received the AZD1222 COVID-19 vaccine. The starting material was peripheral blood, obtained 28 days after the second AZD1222 dose. The chain links TRBV7-2 to TRBJ2-3, with D perhaps given as TRBD1 or TRBD2 (7 bases each). CDR3 bases: TGTGCCAGCAGCTCACGGCAGGGGAGGGGGCTGGATACGCAGTATTTT. It yields the protein CASSSRQGRGLDTQYF.